This T cell receptor beta chain was observed in a study of OX40 agonist ivuxolimab in advanced cancers. Blood got drawn at baseline, again on cycle 4 day 1, and then on cycle 7 day 1. TCRdb's table, derived via immunoSEQ multiplex PCR, lists solely in-frame clones and lacks some. The data contain over 8,000 clones, 77% of them singletons. The V gene end was trimmed by 4 bases and the J gene end by 1 base; junction bases not matched to a gene: 3. The CDR3 has 14 residues. Germline V lookup: CDR1 SGHKS, CDR2 YYEKEE (reference sequence). The V and J genes are TRBV5-5 and TRBJ1-1; 8 nucleotides match TRBD1. The clonotype originates from an adult with an advanced solid tumor such as melanoma, head and neck, liver or kidney cancer. Material: CD4+ or CD8+ T cells sorted from blood, obtained in a trial of the OX40 agonist ivuxolimab. CDR3 DNA: TGTGCCAGCAGCCATGGACAGGGGAACACTGAAGCTTTCTTT. The encoded protein is CASSHGQGNTEAFF.